This TCR beta chain stems from a study of blood T cell repertoires in COVID-19. Study-wide background: COVID-19 samples collected from the United States, Italy and Spain covered acute and convalescent phases. From T cells, B-cell-depleted T cells, or PBMCs came the material, which was cDNA or gDNA.

This CDR3 is built from 16 residues. Trimming stripped 4 bases from V and 0 bases from J, with 13 bases between. CDR1 is SGHVS and CDR2 is FNYEAQ in the germline V gene. In the authors' workflow: Nucleated cell number was recorded as an estimate derived from reference gene primer amplification. Profiling relied on immunoSEQ multiplex PCR, and the TCRdb table lists in-frame clones only, not all of them. Clonal size and the V and J genes are those of that table, whereas D and trimming came from the DNA. The repertoire holds more than 45,000 clones, with approximately 83% as singletons. The chain couples TRBV7-6 to TRBJ1-3, with TRBD1 as a possible D gene (5 bases). The material sequenced was peripheral blood. The source of this sequence is a man older than 75 in a cohort sampled during active COVID-19. CDR3 sequence reads: CASSSAGRSSGNTIYF. CDR3 in DNA: TGTGCCAGCAGCTCTGCGGGGCGCAGCTCTGGAAACACCATATATTTT. The whole variable domain, filled in from reference TRBV7-6 and TRBJ1-3, reads GAGVSQSPRYKVTKRGQDVALRCDPISGHVSLYWYRQALGQGPEFLTYFNYEAQQDKSGLPNDRFSAERPEGSISTLTIQRTEQRDSAMYRCASSSAGRSSGNTIYFGEGSWLTVV.